Shown below are 22 T cell receptor beta chains from a single sample sequenced in a study of shared clonotypes between healthy human individuals (dated by TCRdb to 2020 to 2022). Libraries were built with the immunoSEQ multiplex PCR assay. Entries here come from immuneACCESS through TCRdb and include only in-frame sequences with V and J called. Some clones fail to appear in such tables; in the studies checked, an unresolved V gene covers under half of the shortfall, and the cause of the remainder is unknown. The sample table lists more than 2 million clones, almost 96% of them with a count of one. The top ten hold around 0.13% of the sample. Sequencing used naive CD4+ T cells sorted from blood. The cell subset or site tag for this specimen amounts to: CD45RA+ positively selected. The source of these receptors is a man between 18 and 35 years old in good health.

The CDR3 here is CASREGGQSYGYTF. The CDR3 DNA follows: TGTGCCAGCAGGGAAGGGGGACAGAGCTATGGCTACACCTTC. The chain couples TRBV27 to TRBJ1-2; 7 bases are a match to TRBD1. Germline CDR1 is MNHEY and CDR2 is SMNVEV (reference sequence). V shed 6 bases, J shed 4 bases, and the junction held 8 bases outside the gene matches. The CDR3 has 14 residues.

The genes are TRBV4-2 and TRBJ2-2; the match to TRBD2 covers 13 bases. The CDR3 totals 18 residues. With 1 base clipped from V and 4 bases from J, the junction kept 6 bases outside the gene matches. Per germline, CDR1 LGHNA and CDR2 YNFKEQ. This CDR3 is CASSQARTSGSSTGELFF. The CDR3 nucleotides read TGTGCCAGCAGCCAAGCCAGGACTAGCGGGAGTAGCACCGGGGAGCTGTTTTTT.

V gene TRBV2 combines with J gene TRBJ2-7, with 10 positions matching TRBD2. The CDR3 extends over 16 amino acids. Germline V lookup: CDR1 SNHLY, CDR2 FYNNEI. V lost 4 bases and J lost 4; bases outside the gene matches: 10. CDR3 DNA: TGTGCCAGCAGTGGGCCGACGGGACTAGCGAAGTACGAGCAGTACTTC. Amino acids: CASSGPTGLAKYEQYF.

This sequence joins TRBV5-5 and TRBJ2-1; 7 nucleotides match TRBD2. The germline V gene has CDR1 SGHKS and CDR2 YYEKEE (reference sequence). This CDR3 is 17 amino acids long. J gave up 1 base and V 4 bases, and 11 bases lay outside the gene matches. The CDR3 spells CASSRVYPGGSYNEQFF. DNA for the CDR3: TGTGCCAGCAGCCGAGTTTACCCGGGGGGATCCTACAATGAGCAGTTCTTC.

The rearrangement uses TRBV6-1 and TRBJ1-1; 7 bases are a match to TRBD1. Germline CDR1 is MNHNS and CDR2 is SASEGT. The CDR3 covers 15 residues. The ends lost 6 bases at V and 1 base at J; junction bases unmatched: 8. The CDR3 spells CASREAGTANTEAFF. The CDR3, as DNA: TGTGCCAGCAGGGAGGCCGGGACAGCGAACACTGAAGCTTTCTTT.

Comment on this clone: Within the sample, other DNA sequences also encode this same CDR3. The chain combines TRBV9 with TRBJ2-3; D remains ambiguous. The ends were cut back, 2 bases at V and 4 bases at J, with 8 bases in the middle. This CDR3 comprises 13 residues. Germline V gene sequence: CDR1 SGDLS, CDR2 YYNGEE. This CDR3 reads CASSVGVPDTQYF. CDR3 nucleotides: TGTGCCAGCAGCGTCGGAGTGCCAGATACGCAGTATTTT. Full variable domain (remainder filled in from reference TRBV9 and TRBJ2-3): DSGVTQTPKHLITATGQRVTLRCSPRSGDLSVYWYQQSLDQGLQFLIQYYNGEERAKGNILERFSAQQFPDLHSELNLSSLELGDSALYFCASSVGVPDTQYFGPGTRLTVL.

The rearrangement uses TRBV5-4 and TRBJ1-3; D call uncertain. Trimming cost V 0 bases and J 0 bases, with 4 bases left between them. Germline V gene lookup returns CDR1 SGHNT and CDR2 YYREEE (reference sequence). This CDR3 comprises 14 residues. CDR3 bases: TGTGCCAGCAGCTTGGGTTTCTCTGGAAACACCATATATTTT. It yields the protein CASSLGFSGNTIYF.

This clone was counted a few times. The same CDR3 also results from other DNA sequences found in this sample. The V and J genes are TRBV6-5 and TRBJ1-2; 8 nucleotides match TRBD1. The germline V gene has CDR1 MNHEY and CDR2 SVGAGI. J gave up 5 bases and V 5 bases, and 4 bases lay outside the gene matches. The CDR3 is 13 amino acids. This CDR3 is CASSTGQGYGYTF. In DNA, the CDR3 is TGTGCCAGCAGTACCGGACAGGGATATGGCTACACCTTC.

This clone has a single count. The chain has TRBV4-1 and TRBJ2-5; TRBD1 matches at 9 bases. Per the germline V gene, CDR1 is MGHRA and CDR2 is YSYEKL. Trimming removed 6 bases from V and 1 base from J; junction bases left unmatched: 6. The CDR3 contains 15 residues. The CDR3 here is CASSHRDRAQETQYF. In nucleotides, the CDR3 is TGCGCCAGCAGTCATCGGGACAGGGCCCAAGAGACCCAGTACTTC.

Here the CDR3 DNA reads TGTGCCAGCACCGTCGTTCAGCCTCGGGATACGCAGTATTTT. Amino acid sequence: CASTVVQPRDTQYF. The V and J genes are TRBV6-1 and TRBJ2-3; D is ambiguous. The germline V gene encodes CDR1 MNHNS and CDR2 SASEGT. CDR3 length equals 14 residues. V was cut by 7 bases and J by 6 bases, with 17 bases left in between.

V and J are TRBV19 and TRBJ2-2; perhaps TRBD2 as D (6 bases). V was shortened by 5 bases and J by 4 bases, with 11 bases between the two germline ends. The CDR3 loop spans 14 amino acids. Germline loops: CDR1 LNHDA, CDR2 SQIVND (reference sequence). The CDR3 nucleotides read TGTGCCAGTAGTTCGCAGGGAGGCACCGGGGAGCTGTTTTTT. Translating it yields CASSSQGGTGELFF. The complete variable domain, with remaining parts taken from reference TRBV19 and TRBJ2-2, reads DGGITQSPKYLFRKEGQNVTLSCEQNLNHDAMYWYRQDPGQGLRLIYYSQIVNDFQKGDIAEGYSVSREKKESFPLTVTSAQKNPTAFYLCASSSQGGTGELFFGEGSRLTVL.

The chain couples TRBV2 to TRBJ2-5; the D gene is possibly TRBD2 (6 bases). CDR1 and CDR2 (germline): SNHLY, FYNNEI. The CDR3 has 14 amino acids. Trimming took 7 bases from V and 3 from J, leaving 15 bases between them. The CDR3 is CASTGGVAKETQYF. CDR3 in DNA: TGTGCCAGCACGGGCGGGGTCGCTAAAGAGACCCAGTACTTC.

In its sample, this clone was seen once. The chain recombines TRBV9 with TRBJ2-1, with 10 bases matching TRBD2. The CDR3 is 17 residues long. Trimming at V came to 3 bases and at J to 5 bases, leaving 11 bases not matched to a gene. Germline V gene data show CDR1 as SGDLS and CDR2 as YYNGEE. The CDR3 coding sequence is TGTGCCAGCAGCGCAGACCCCGGGACTAGCGTAAACAATGAGCAGTTCTTC. This sequence encodes CASSADPGTSVNNEQFF.

To note about this clone: The identical CDR3 is also encoded by other nucleotide sequences in the sample. J is TRBJ1-2 and V is TRBV7-9; no firm D call. This CDR3 spans 12 amino acids. V was clipped by 4 bases and J by 0 bases, with 3 bases between them. Germline assignment: CDR1 SEHNR and CDR2 FQNEAQ (reference sequence). Written as DNA, the CDR3 is TGTGCCAGCAGCTCCCCTAACTATGGCTACACCTTC. This translates into CASSSPNYGYTF.

The rearrangement links TRBV5-8 to TRBJ1-1, with a tentative D call TRBD1 (5 bases). The CDR3 has 15 residues. Trimming took off 0 bases at V and 1 base at J, with 10 bases between the two ends. Looked up from germline, CDR1 is SGHTS and CDR2 is YDEGEE. CDR3 sequence: CASSLDRIRNTEAFF. The DNA for the CDR3 is TGTGCCAGCAGCTTGGACAGGATTCGGAACACTGAAGCTTTCTTT.

The rearrangement joins TRBV4-3 to TRBJ2-7; D is unresolved. The V gene lost 0 bases and the J gene lost 4 bases, with 19 bases spanning the gap. Germline CDR1 LGHNA, CDR2 YSLEER. The CDR3 sequence is 17 residues long. The CDR3 DNA reads TGCGCCAGCAGCCAAGATATCTTGTGGGGTCTTAGGTACGAGCAGTACTTC. As protein: CASSQDILWGLRYEQYF.

This chain links TRBV29-1 with TRBJ2-7; TRBD2 agrees at 10 bases. V shed 6 bases and J 4 bases; nucleotides not matched to a gene: 6. CDR1 SQVTM and CDR2 ANQGSEA come from the germline V gene. The CDR3 consists of 13 residues. Written as DNA, the CDR3 is TGCAGCGTCAGGACTAGCGGCGGGTACGAGCAGTACTTC. This gives the protein CSVRTSGGYEQYF.

As concerns this clone: This same CDR3 is encoded by further DNA sequences in the sample. The chain joins TRBV5-1 to TRBJ2-7, with 7 bases matching TRBD1. The CDR3 contains 13 residues. CDR1 is SGHRS and CDR2 is YFSETQ in the germline V gene. With 4 bases clipped from V and 2 bases from J, the junction kept 3 bases outside the gene matches. The CDR3 spells CASSPDRTYEQYF. In DNA form, the CDR3 reads TGCGCCAGCAGCCCGGACAGGACCTACGAGCAGTACTTC.

CDR3 DNA: TGTGCCAGCAGCTTCGGAGGATTCACAGATACGCAGTATTTT. This sequence encodes CASSFGGFTDTQYF. This chain connects TRBV7-2 to TRBJ2-3, with D maybe TRBD2 (5 bases). The CDR3 has 14 amino acids. Germline-derived CDR1 and CDR2 are SGHTA and FQGNSA. The germline V and J ends were trimmed by 3 bases and 2 bases, with 9 bases remaining between them.

The genes are TRBV28 and TRBJ1-2; a possible D gene is TRBD1 (6 bases). V was trimmed by 5 bases and J by 2 bases, leaving 12 bases between them. This CDR3 comprises 14 residues. Germline V CDR1 and CDR2: MDHEN, SYDVKM. CDR3 in amino acids: CASSEGQPNYGYTF. In DNA, the CDR3 is TGTGCCAGCAGTGAAGGACAGCCAAACTATGGCTACACCTTC.

The chain joins TRBV6-5 to TRBJ1-6, with a weak D call TRBD1 (5 bases). The CDR3 runs 13 residues. Germline CDR1 is MNHEY and CDR2 is SVGAGI. V dropped 10 bases and J dropped 5 bases, with 12 bases sitting between them. This chain's CDR3 is CATARDHNSPLHF. The CDR3 DNA follows: TGTGCCACCGCCCGGGACCATAATTCACCCCTCCACTTT.

The V call is TRBV2, the J call TRBJ2-2, with TRBD1 matching over 8 bases. CDR1 and CDR2 (germline): SNHLY, FYNNEI. The CDR3 runs to 15 residues. With V trimmed by 6 bases and J by 3 bases, 6 bases remained unmatched. CDR3 DNA: TGTGCCAGCAGCGCACAGGGGGATTACACCGGGGAGCTGTTTTTT. Protein sequence: CASSAQGDYTGELFF.